This is a list of T cell receptor beta chains from one sample in a study of long-term antiretroviral therapy in people with HIV. Using immunoSEQ multiplex PCR, the repertoire was profiled, and TCRdb retains in-frame clones only, with some absent. This table has under 20,000 clones, roughly 86% appearing once. Sequencing used unsorted PBMCs, obtained 0.5 years after starting antiretroviral therapy. These receptors were collected from a man between 35 and 55 years old with HIV. CDR3s include the opening cysteine and the closing phenylalanine or tryptophan. Each record gives: D gene, J gene, V gene, clone size, CDR3 protein, CDR3 DNA. The D gene is left open where the match is weak. For some rows the clone size is stated as once, few or many, or as a class when expanded; others skip it.

d_call: -; j_call: TRBJ2-1; v_call: TRBV27; clone_size: -; cdr3_aa: CASSLKAGQVQFF; cdr3_nt: TGTGCCAGCAGTTTAAAGGCAGGCCAGGTGCAGTTCTTC
d_call: TRBD2; j_call: TRBJ2-7; v_call: TRBV29-1; clone_size: -; cdr3_aa: CSVEGLAGANYEQYF; cdr3_nt: TGCAGCGTTGAAGGGCTAGCGGGGGCCAACTACGAGCAGTACTTC
d_call: -; j_call: TRBJ1-2; v_call: TRBV11-2; clone_size: few; cdr3_aa: CASSLVAGDNYGYTF; cdr3_nt: TGTGCCAGCAGCTTAGTTGCAGGGGATAACTATGGCTACACCTTC
d_call: -; j_call: TRBJ1-6; v_call: TRBV9; clone_size: once; cdr3_aa: CASSVGEAITYNSPLHF; cdr3_nt: TGTGCCAGCAGCGTCGGCGAGGCCATTACCTATAATTCACCCCTCCACTTT
d_call: -; j_call: TRBJ2-7; v_call: TRBV30; clone_size: -; cdr3_aa: CAWSEGLEQYF; cdr3_nt: TGTGCCTGGAGCGAGGGGCTCGAGCAGTACTTC
d_call: -; j_call: TRBJ1-4; v_call: TRBV7-7; clone_size: -; cdr3_aa: CASSPSDSQNEKLFF; cdr3_nt: TGTGCCAGCAGCCCATCAGACAGCCAGAATGAAAAACTGTTTTTT
d_call: TRBD2; j_call: TRBJ2-7; v_call: TRBV6-5; clone_size: -; cdr3_aa: CASRTSGGQYF; cdr3_nt: TGTGCCAGTAGGACTAGCGGGGGGCAGTACTTC
d_call: TRBD2; j_call: TRBJ2-3; v_call: TRBV7-3; clone_size: -; cdr3_aa: CASSVERLAGDGDTQYF; cdr3_nt: TGTGCCAGCAGCGTAGAAAGACTAGCGGGAGACGGAGATACGCAGTATTTT
d_call: -; j_call: TRBJ1-2; v_call: TRBV27; clone_size: -; cdr3_aa: CASRGTPRASGGYTF; cdr3_nt: TGTGCCAGCAGGGGGACACCAAGGGCAAGCGGGGGCTACACCTTC
d_call: -; j_call: TRBJ2-7; v_call: TRBV18; clone_size: -; cdr3_aa: CASSQPGHGEQYF; cdr3_nt: TGTGCCAGCTCACAGCCAGGTCACGGAGAGCAGTACTTC
d_call: -; j_call: TRBJ2-7; v_call: TRBV19; clone_size: few; cdr3_aa: CASSIGIRGYEQYF; cdr3_nt: TGTGCCAGTAGCATAGGGATTAGGGGATACGAGCAGTACTTC
d_call: TRBD2; j_call: TRBJ2-5; v_call: TRBV5-1; clone_size: -; cdr3_aa: CASKGGGAGAPYQETQYF; cdr3_nt: TGCGCCAGCAAGGGGGGAGGAGCGGGAGCCCCATACCAAGAGACCCAGTACTTC
d_call: TRBD2; j_call: TRBJ2-1; v_call: TRBV4-3; clone_size: -; cdr3_aa: CASSQDWLADYNEQFF; cdr3_nt: TGCGCCAGCAGCCAAGATTGGCTAGCGGATTACAATGAGCAGTTCTTC
d_call: -; j_call: TRBJ2-7; v_call: TRBV18; clone_size: -; cdr3_aa: CASSPLANEQYF; cdr3_nt: TGTGCCAGCTCACCTCTAGCGAACGAGCAGTACTTC
d_call: TRBD2; j_call: TRBJ2-5; v_call: TRBV6-5; clone_size: -; cdr3_aa: CASRPLAGGETQYF; cdr3_nt: TGTGCCAGCCGTCCCCTGGCGGGAGGGGAGACCCAGTACTTC
d_call: -; j_call: TRBJ1-2; v_call: TRBV29-1; clone_size: -; cdr3_aa: CSVVLDGMRYGYTF; cdr3_nt: TGCAGCGTTGTACTCGACGGGATGCGGTATGGCTACACCTTC
d_call: TRBD2; j_call: TRBJ2-7; v_call: TRBV5-1; clone_size: -; cdr3_aa: CASSLISERGVEQYF; cdr3_nt: TGCGCCAGCAGCTTGATTAGCGAGCGGGGGGTCGAGCAGTACTTC
d_call: -; j_call: TRBJ2-7; v_call: TRBV13; clone_size: -; cdr3_aa: CASSLGQVSYEQYF; cdr3_nt: TGTGCCAGCAGCTTAGGCCAGGTTTCCTACGAGCAGTACTTC
d_call: TRBD2; j_call: TRBJ2-3; v_call: TRBV14; clone_size: -; cdr3_aa: CASSHEAGASTDTQYF; cdr3_nt: TGTGCCAGCAGCCACGAAGCGGGAGCTAGCACAGATACGCAGTATTTT
d_call: TRBD1; j_call: TRBJ2-7; v_call: TRBV28; clone_size: -; cdr3_aa: CASSLWDRGYEQYF; cdr3_nt: TGTGCCAGCAGTTTATGGGACAGGGGCTACGAGCAGTACTTC
d_call: -; j_call: TRBJ2-7; v_call: TRBV7-2; clone_size: once; cdr3_aa: CASSLVGVYEQYF; cdr3_nt: TGTGCCAGCAGCTTAGTAGGGGTCTACGAGCAGTACTTC
d_call: -; j_call: TRBJ2-3; v_call: TRBV29-1; clone_size: -; cdr3_aa: CSVKAGTSPTDTQYF; cdr3_nt: TGCAGCGTCAAAGCCGGGACCTCACCCACAGATACGCAGTATTTT
d_call: TRBD2; j_call: TRBJ2-1; v_call: TRBV10-2; clone_size: -; cdr3_aa: CASSEAGGGDEQFF; cdr3_nt: TGCGCCAGCAGTGAAGCGGGGGGGGGAGATGAGCAGTTCTTC
d_call: TRBD2; j_call: TRBJ2-1; v_call: TRBV4-2; clone_size: -; cdr3_aa: CASSQGTGLAGGNEQFF; cdr3_nt: TGTGCCAGCAGCCAAGGAACGGGACTAGCGGGTGGCAATGAGCAGTTCTTC
d_call: TRBD1; j_call: TRBJ1-4; v_call: TRBV4-3; clone_size: -; cdr3_aa: CASSQVRQGASTNEKLFF; cdr3_nt: TGCGCCAGCAGCCAAGTGCGGCAGGGGGCATCCACTAATGAAAAACTGTTTTTT
d_call: -; j_call: TRBJ2-7; v_call: TRBV5-4; clone_size: -; cdr3_aa: CASSHYNRASSSYEQYF; cdr3_nt: TGTGCCAGCAGCCATTACAACAGGGCTTCAAGCTCCTACGAGCAGTACTTC
d_call: TRBD2; j_call: TRBJ2-3; v_call: TRBV19; clone_size: -; cdr3_aa: CASTLGPTSGRRTDTQYF; cdr3_nt: TGTGCCAGTACCCTCGGGCCGACTAGCGGGAGAAGAACAGATACGCAGTATTTT
d_call: -; j_call: TRBJ2-3; v_call: TRBV7-8; clone_size: -; cdr3_aa: CASSLGGAQFRGSTDTQYF; cdr3_nt: TGTGCCAGCAGCTTAGGGGGGGCCCAGTTTCGAGGTAGCACAGATACGCAGTATTTT
d_call: TRBD1; j_call: TRBJ2-1; v_call: TRBV19; clone_size: -; cdr3_aa: CASSIDGTGYDYNEQFF; cdr3_nt: TGTGCCAGTAGTATAGACGGGACAGGGTACGATTACAATGAGCAGTTCTTC
d_call: -; j_call: TRBJ1-4; v_call: TRBV7-8; clone_size: -; cdr3_aa: CASSIDRSATNEKLFF; cdr3_nt: TGTGCCAGCAGCATCGACAGGTCTGCAACTAATGAAAAACTGTTTTTT
d_call: -; j_call: TRBJ2-1; v_call: TRBV7-9; clone_size: few; cdr3_aa: CASSALDEQFF; cdr3_nt: TGTGCCAGCAGCGCGCTGGATGAGCAGTTCTTC
d_call: -; j_call: TRBJ2-7; v_call: TRBV9; clone_size: -; cdr3_aa: CASSAGLPYYEQYF; cdr3_nt: TGTGCCAGCAGCGCAGGACTACCCTACTACGAGCAGTACTTC
d_call: TRBD1; j_call: TRBJ2-5; v_call: TRBV7-2; clone_size: -; cdr3_aa: CASSALSGTGKRTQYF; cdr3_nt: TGTGCCAGCAGCGCGTTATCCGGGACAGGGAAAAGGACCCAGTACTTC
d_call: -; j_call: TRBJ1-2; v_call: TRBV7-9; clone_size: -; cdr3_aa: CASSRGGSYGYTF; cdr3_nt: TGTGCCAGCAGCCGGGGGGGATCCTATGGCTACACCTTC
d_call: TRBD1; j_call: TRBJ1-4; v_call: TRBV2; clone_size: -; cdr3_aa: CASRNGQGVTNEKLFF; cdr3_nt: TGTGCCAGCAGGAATGGACAGGGGGTCACTAATGAAAAACTGTTTTTT
d_call: TRBD2; j_call: TRBJ2-3; v_call: TRBV6-4; clone_size: -; cdr3_aa: CASSGTSGLTDTQYF; cdr3_nt: TGTGCCAGCAGTGGGACTAGCGGACTCACAGATACGCAGTATTTT
d_call: -; j_call: TRBJ2-2; v_call: TRBV2; clone_size: once; cdr3_aa: CASSEGGMNTGELFF; cdr3_nt: TGTGCCAGCAGTGAGGGCGGGATGAACACCGGGGAGCTGTTTTTT
d_call: -; j_call: TRBJ2-7; v_call: TRBV12-5; clone_size: -; cdr3_aa: CASGSPEQYF; cdr3_nt: TGTGCTAGTGGTTCCCCCGAGCAGTACTTC
d_call: -; j_call: TRBJ2-3; v_call: TRBV6-1; clone_size: -; cdr3_aa: CASSALVGGQSDTQYF; cdr3_nt: TGTGCCAGCAGTGCCCTCGTGGGGGGGCAATCGGATACGCAGTATTTT
d_call: TRBD2; j_call: TRBJ2-5; v_call: TRBV11-2; clone_size: -; cdr3_aa: CASSISGGDQETQYF; cdr3_nt: TGTGCCAGCAGCATTAGCGGGGGAGATCAAGAGACCCAGTACTTC